Listed here are 10 T cell receptor beta chains from one sample, sequenced in a study of blood T cells in healthy people across ages. Alongside a J-beta primer mix, a sample-barcoded 5' primer served in a second PCR lasting roughly 7 to 11 cycles. Via MiXCR, TCRdb re-called the 5' RACE reads, giving one row per CDR3 protein. The sample shows about 680,000 distinct CDR3 sequences, around 45% of them seen only once. Sequenced: blood. The receptors shown here come from a woman aged 60-70 years in good health.

The genes are TRBV3-1 and TRBJ2-1; a possible D gene is TRBD1 (7 bases). Trimming took 5 bases from V and 7 from J, leaving 15 bases between them. The length of the CDR3 is 14 residues. Germline values: CDR1 LGHDT, CDR2 YNNKEL (reference sequence). The CDR3 DNA is TGTGCCAGCAGCGGGGAGGAGGGGGCGAATGAGCAGTTCTTC. Protein product: CASSGEEGANEQFF.

The chain joins TRBV7-2 to TRBJ2-3; tentatively, D is TRBD2 (5 bases). Germline V gene lookup returns CDR1 SGHTA and CDR2 FQGNSA. The CDR3 length is 14 residues. The V and J ends lost 7 bases and 1 base respectively, with 12 bases between them. DNA for the CDR3: TGTGCCAGCAACCCCGGGGTTCGCACAGATACGCAGTATTTT. It codes for CASNPGVRTDTQYF.

Many counts were recorded for this clonotype. V usage is TRBV7-8 and J usage is TRBJ2-4, with D perhaps matching TRBD2 (5 bases). CDR1 is SGHVS and CDR2 is FQNEAQ in the germline V gene. V shed 6 bases and J shed 3 bases, with 15 bases lying between them. CDR3 size: 15 residues. CDR3 DNA sequence: TGTGCCAGCAGTTTCGGAGGTGGAGGCAAAAACATTCAGTACTTC. Protein sequence: CASSFGGGGKNIQYF.

This clonotype was observed a few times. V usage is TRBV18 and J usage is TRBJ1-1, with D hard to call. Trimming took 6 bases from V and 1 from J, leaving 6 bases between them. The CDR3 totals 12 residues. Germline V gene data show CDR1 as KGHSH and CDR2 as LQKENI. The CDR3 nucleotides read TGTGCCAGCTCTCAAGCGAACACTGAAGCTTTCTTT. This encodes CASSQANTEAFF.

This clonotype has a count of ten or more. The chain joins TRBV7-2 to TRBJ2-2; TRBD1 might be the D (7 bases). Per germline, CDR1 SGHTA and CDR2 FQGNSA. CDR3 length: 15 residues. The V and J ends lost 5 bases and 6 bases respectively, with 16 bases between them. The CDR3 here is CASSQRQGGAGELFF. In nucleotides, the CDR3 is TGTGCCAGCAGCCAGCGACAGGGCGGGGCCGGGGAGCTGTTTTTT.

A single count supports this clonotype. The chain joins TRBV6-1 to TRBJ2-3; D may be TRBD1 or TRBD2 (5 bases each). This CDR3 comprises 13 residues. Germline values: CDR1 MNHNS, CDR2 SASEGT. Trimming shortened V by 8 bases and J by 0 bases, and 9 bases separated the two germline ends. CDR3 residues: CASFRDSTDTQYF. The CDR3 region has the DNA TGTGCCAGCTTCCGGGACAGCACAGATACGCAGTATTTT.

V usage is TRBV7-9 and J usage is TRBJ1-4; 8 bases agree with TRBD1. The CDR3 sequence is 14 residues long. The germline V gene encodes CDR1 SEHNR and CDR2 FQNEAQ (reference sequence). V shed 5 bases, J shed 8 bases, and the junction held 7 bases outside the gene matches. DNA for the CDR3: TGTGCCAGCAGCATGACAGGGGCAGGAGAAAAACTGTTTTTT. Translating it yields CASSMTGAGEKLFF.

This clonotype appeared once. The CDR3 DNA sequence: TGCAGCGTTGAACAAGGGACAGGGAGAGGGGGCATGAACACTGAAGCTTTCTTT. Translation: CSVEQGTGRGGMNTEAFF. V usage is TRBV29-1 and J usage is TRBJ1-1; 9 bases are a match to TRBD1. CDR3 length equals 18 residues. V shed 2 bases, J shed 0 bases, and the junction held 13 bases outside the gene matches. The germline V gene encodes CDR1 SQVTM and CDR2 ANQGSEA.

This sequence joins TRBV6-2 or TRBV6-3 and TRBJ2-1; D is unresolved. The CDR3 covers 13 residues. The ends were cut back, 0 bases at V and 8 bases at J, with 8 bases in the middle. Germline V gene lookup returns CDR1 MNHEY and CDR2 SVGEGT. The CDR3 DNA is TGTGCCAGCAGTTACTCGGTTATGGATGAGCAGTTCTTC. As protein: CASSYSVMDEQFF.

The chain uses TRBV11-2 and TRBJ2-7, with TRBD1 matching over 9 bases. Near its end, the DNA agrees better with TRBJ2-5, so the J call may be wrong. The CDR3 covers 17 residues. Germline assignment: CDR1 SGHAT and CDR2 FQNNGV. The CDR3 bases are TGTGCCAGCAGTGGATTTACAGGGGGCGCCGGGTCGGAGACCCAGTACTTC. This encodes CASSGFTGGAGSETQYF.